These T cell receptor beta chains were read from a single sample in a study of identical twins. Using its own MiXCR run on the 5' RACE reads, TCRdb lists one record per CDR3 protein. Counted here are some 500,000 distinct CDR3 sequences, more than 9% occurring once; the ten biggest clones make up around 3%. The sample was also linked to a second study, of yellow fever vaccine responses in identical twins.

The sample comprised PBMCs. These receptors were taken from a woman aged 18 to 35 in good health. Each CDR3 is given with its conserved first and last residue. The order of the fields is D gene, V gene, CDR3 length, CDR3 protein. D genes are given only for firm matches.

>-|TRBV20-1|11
CSAHKAGELFF
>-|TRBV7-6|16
CASSSGVGQGGYEQYF
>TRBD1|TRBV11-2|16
CASSTLRTGGADTQYF
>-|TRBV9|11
CASSPLFLMNF
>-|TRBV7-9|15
CASSFPRGGAGELFF
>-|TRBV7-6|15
CASSPISGTHNEQFF
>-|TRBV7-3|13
CASSRAVSSPLHF
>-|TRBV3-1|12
CASSQEGYEQYF
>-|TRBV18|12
CASSRADSEAFF
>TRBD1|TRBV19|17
CATTSRGRSPNTGELFF
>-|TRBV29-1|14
CSVVHREGTDTQYF
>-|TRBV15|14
CATSREAGRYEQYF
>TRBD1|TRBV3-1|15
CASSQRRTGSYEQYF
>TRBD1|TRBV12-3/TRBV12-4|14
CASSLTGEGGPQHF
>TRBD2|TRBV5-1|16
CASSLVSGGAYNEQFF
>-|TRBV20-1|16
CSGGRQGGVFTDTQYF
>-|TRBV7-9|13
CSSTKTGIDEQYF
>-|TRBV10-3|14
CAISDMIKGETQYF
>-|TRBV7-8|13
CASSRPPGFEQFF
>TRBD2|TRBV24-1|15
CATSAWTSGSDEQFF
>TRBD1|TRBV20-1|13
CSAMDRDPYEQYF
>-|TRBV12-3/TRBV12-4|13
CASSFASTYEQYF
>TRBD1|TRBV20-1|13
CSAYRQGINIQYF
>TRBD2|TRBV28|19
CASSPQATSGRGGQETQYF
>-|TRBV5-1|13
CASSLDPDGTQYF
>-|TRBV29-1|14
CSVETGPASYEQYF
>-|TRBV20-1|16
CSARDMVRAGWDEQFF
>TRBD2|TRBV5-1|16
CASSRASGGLADTQYF
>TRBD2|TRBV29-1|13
CSAQRGSEDTQYF
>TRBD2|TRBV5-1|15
CASSLLAGVQSEQYF
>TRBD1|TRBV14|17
CASSQAPGQGIESGYTF
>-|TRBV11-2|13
CASSQERGYGYTF